These 4 T cell receptor beta chains originate from one sample sequenced in a study of T cell responses to AZD1222 COVID-19 vaccine. Data came from immunoSEQ multiplex PCR; TCRdb stores just in-frame clones and leaves some out. The sample lists 160,000 or so clones, less than 95% occurring once. This specimen consisted of peripheral blood, obtained on day 0 of AZD1222 vaccination. The source is an adult in good health.

This chain connects TRBV6-5 to TRBJ2-7; TRBD1 agrees at 9 bases. Germline lookup yields CDR1 MNHEY and CDR2 SVGAGI. The CDR3 is made up of 15 amino acids. With 6 bases clipped from V and 3 bases from J, the junction kept 9 bases outside the gene matches. CDR3 amino acids: CASSIPGTGIYEQYF. CDR3 sequence (DNA): TGTGCCAGCAGCATTCCCGGGACAGGGATCTACGAGCAGTACTTC.

The V call is TRBV7-8, the J call TRBJ2-3; TRBD2 might be the D (5 bases). Per the germline V gene, CDR1 is SGHVS and CDR2 is FQNEAQ. The CDR3 extends over 16 amino acids. Trimming shortened V by 5 bases and J by 0 bases, and 15 bases separated the two germline ends. CDR3 in amino acids: CASSPEFGVSTDTQYF. The CDR3 DNA reads TGTGCCAGCAGCCCCGAGTTCGGGGTAAGCACAGATACGCAGTATTTT.

This rearrangement joins TRBV7-3 to TRBJ1-2; unclear D gene. This CDR3 is 13 amino acids long. The V gene's germline CDR1 is SGHTA and CDR2 FQGTGA. Trimming pared 5 bases from V and 6 bases from J, leaving 13 bases between. The CDR3 protein is CASSQENRHGYTF. The CDR3 DNA is TGTGCCAGCAGCCAAGAAAACCGACATGGCTACACCTTC.

The V gene is TRBV29-1, the J gene TRBJ2-3; the match to TRBD1 covers 11 bases. Germline CDR1 reads SQVTM; CDR2 reads ANQGSEA. This CDR3 region has 15 residues. The trim removed 7 bases at V and 3 bases at J, leaving 9 bases unmatched. The CDR3 DNA follows: TGCAGCGCAAAGGACAGGGGGCGAGGAACAGATACGCAGTATTTT. It encodes CSAKDRGRGTDTQYF.